This TCR beta chain was retrieved from a study of glioma-infiltrating T cells. The iRepertoire nested amplicon-rescue multiplex PCR amplified TCR alpha and beta CDR3s from RNA. TCRdb ran MiXCR on the multiplex PCR reads and lists one entry per CDR3 protein. The data show roughly 40,000 distinct CDR3 sequences, under 25% seen once. The V end lost 0 bases, the J end lost 8 bases, and 14 bases lay between the germline ends. Germline V gene data show CDR1 as SGHRS and CDR2 as YFSETQ. This CDR3 region has 14 residues. This clonotype was counted ten times or more. This sequence originates from a human donor with low-grade glioma or glioblastoma, undergoing nonglioma brain surgery, or in good health (not recorded which). This chain links TRBV5-1 with TRBJ1-2; TRBD1 is a possible D gene (5 bases). The specimen was glioma tissue, nonneoplastic brain tissue, or PBMCs (not recorded which). The CDR3 DNA is TGCGCCAGCAGCTTGGGGGGCAGGGCGGAGGGCTACACCTTC. This gives the protein CASSLGGRAEGYTF.